The clone carrying this T cell receptor (beta chain) appeared many times. During its preparation, the TCRbeta library received unique molecular identifiers. TCRdb reanalysed the PCR reads using MiXCR and keeps one entry per CDR3 protein. The table records some 200,000 distinct CDR3 sequences, 14% to 15% of them present only once. This entry comes from a study of T-cell reconstitution after alpha-beta-depleted transplantation in children. The sample was PBMCs from the stem cell graft donor, taken from the stem cell graft. This sequence was found in a human donor who donated a stem cell graft to a child with acute lymphoblastic leukemia.

In DNA form, the CDR3 reads TGTGCCAGCAGTTTATTAAGGGCGGGTGAGCAGTTCTTC. It is translated as CASSLLRAGEQFF. The gene calls are TRBV28 and TRBJ2-1, with D possibly matching TRBD2 (5 bases). Trimming pared 1 base from V and 9 bases from J, leaving 10 bases between. Per the germline V gene, CDR1 is MDHEN and CDR2 is SYDVKM. This CDR3 contains 13 residues.